Sequencing of this T cell receptor (beta chain) was carried out in a study of OX40 agonist ivuxolimab in advanced cancers. Overall study context: Allowance was made for prior anti-PD-1, anti-PD-L1 or anti-CTLA-4 therapy, and approximately 41% had some.

The protocol was immunoSEQ multiplex PCR, while the TCRdb copy is restricted to in-frame clones and leaves out a portion. The repertoire has about 72,000 clones, 87% of them found once; the top ten carry about 1.3%. Of note for this clone: Its antigen remains unknown.

General observations from the study: With doses of 0.1-3.0 mg/kg, partial responders showed among the lowest clonal expansion.

At cycle 4 day 1, cycle 7 day 1, and baseline, blood was sampled. This CDR3 is 16 amino acids long. Germline V gene sequence: CDR1 LNHDA, CDR2 SQIVND (reference sequence). V shed 0 bases and J 6 bases; nucleotides not matched to a gene: 8. The specimen comprised CD4+ or CD8+ T cells sorted from blood, sampled in a trial of the OX40 agonist ivuxolimab. The sequence derives from an adult with an advanced solid tumor such as melanoma, head and neck, liver or kidney cancer. V usage is TRBV19 and J usage is TRBJ2-3, with 8 bases that match TRBD2. CDR3 sequence: CASSIEASGFGDTQYF. As DNA, the CDR3 is TGTGCCAGTAGTATAGAGGCTAGCGGGTTCGGGGATACGCAGTATTTT. Complete variable domain (other parts from reference TRBV19 and TRBJ2-3): DGGITQSPKYLFRKEGQNVTLSCEQNLNHDAMYWYRQDPGQGLRLIYYSQIVNDFQKGDIAEGYSVSREKKESFPLTVTSAQKNPTAFYLCASSIEASGFGDTQYFGPGTRLTVL.